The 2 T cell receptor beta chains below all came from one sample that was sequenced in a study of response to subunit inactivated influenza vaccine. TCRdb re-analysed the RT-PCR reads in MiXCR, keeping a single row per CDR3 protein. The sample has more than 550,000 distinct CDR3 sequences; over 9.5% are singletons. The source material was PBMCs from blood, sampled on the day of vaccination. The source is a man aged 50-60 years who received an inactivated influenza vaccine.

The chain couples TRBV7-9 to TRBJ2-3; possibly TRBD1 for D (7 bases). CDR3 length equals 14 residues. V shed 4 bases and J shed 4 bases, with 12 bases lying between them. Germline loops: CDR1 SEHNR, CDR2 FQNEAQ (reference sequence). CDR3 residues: CASSSRGDPDTQYF. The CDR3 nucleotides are TGTGCCAGCAGCTCCAGGGGGGACCCAGATACGCAGTATTTT. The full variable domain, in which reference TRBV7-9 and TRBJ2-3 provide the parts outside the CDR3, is DTGVSQNPRHKITKRGQNVTFRCDPISEHNRLYWYRQTLGQGPEFLTYFQNEAQLEKSRLLSDRFSAERPKGSFSTLEIQRTEQGDSAMYLCASSSRGDPDTQYFGPGTRLTVL.

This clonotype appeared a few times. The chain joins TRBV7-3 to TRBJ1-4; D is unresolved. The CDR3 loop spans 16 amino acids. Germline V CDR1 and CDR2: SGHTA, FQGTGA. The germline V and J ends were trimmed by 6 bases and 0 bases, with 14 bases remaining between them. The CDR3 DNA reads TGTGCCAGCAGTTTACGGAAACATGCAACTAATGAAAAACTGTTTTTT. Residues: CASSLRKHATNEKLFF.